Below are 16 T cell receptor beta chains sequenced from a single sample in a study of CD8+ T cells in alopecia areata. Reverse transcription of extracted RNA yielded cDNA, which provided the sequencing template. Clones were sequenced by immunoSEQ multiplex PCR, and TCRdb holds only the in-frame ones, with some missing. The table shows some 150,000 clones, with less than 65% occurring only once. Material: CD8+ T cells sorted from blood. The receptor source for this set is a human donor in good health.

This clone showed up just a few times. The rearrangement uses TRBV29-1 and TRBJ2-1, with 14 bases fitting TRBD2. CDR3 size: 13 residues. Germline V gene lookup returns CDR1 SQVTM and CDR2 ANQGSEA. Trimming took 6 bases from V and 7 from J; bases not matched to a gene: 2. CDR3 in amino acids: CSVGTSGSNEQFF. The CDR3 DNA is TGCAGCGTCGGGACTAGCGGGAGTAATGAGCAGTTCTTC.

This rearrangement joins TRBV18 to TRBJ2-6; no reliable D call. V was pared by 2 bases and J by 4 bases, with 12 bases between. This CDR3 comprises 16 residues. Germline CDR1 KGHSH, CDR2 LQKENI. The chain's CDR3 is CASSPDSHGGANVLTF. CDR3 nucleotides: TGTGCCAGCTCACCAGATTCCCACGGAGGGGCCAACGTCCTGACTTTC.

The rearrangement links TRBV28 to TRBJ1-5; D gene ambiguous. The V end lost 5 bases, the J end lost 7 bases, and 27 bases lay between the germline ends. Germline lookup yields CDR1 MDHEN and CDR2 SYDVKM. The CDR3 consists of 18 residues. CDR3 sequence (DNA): TGTGCCAGCAGTCCAACCCTCTCTCACCGACCCTTTGGCCAGCCCCAGCATTTT. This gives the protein CASSPTLSHRPFGQPQHF.

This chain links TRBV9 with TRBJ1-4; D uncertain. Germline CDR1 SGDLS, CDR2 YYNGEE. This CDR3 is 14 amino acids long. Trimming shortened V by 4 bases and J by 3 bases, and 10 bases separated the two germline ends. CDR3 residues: CASSQTAPNEKLFF. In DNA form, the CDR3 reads TGTGCCAGCAGCCAGACGGCACCTAATGAAAAACTGTTTTTT.

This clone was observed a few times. The CDR3 protein is CSAASGRTYEQYF. In nucleotides, the CDR3 is TGCAGCGCAGCCTCGGGGCGGACCTACGAGCAGTACTTC. The chain recombines TRBV29-1 with TRBJ2-7; D may correspond to TRBD1 or TRBD2 (5 bases each). The CDR3 has 13 amino acids. Germline values: CDR1 SQVTM, CDR2 ANQGSEA. Trimming cost V 7 bases and J 2 bases, with 15 bases left between them.

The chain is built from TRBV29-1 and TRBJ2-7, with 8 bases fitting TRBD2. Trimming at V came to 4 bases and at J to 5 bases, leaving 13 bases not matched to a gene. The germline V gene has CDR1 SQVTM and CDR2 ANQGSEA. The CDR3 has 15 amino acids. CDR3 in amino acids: CSVVPGSGTPHEQYF. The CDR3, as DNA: TGCAGCGTTGTCCCGGGTAGCGGGACTCCTCACGAGCAGTACTTC.

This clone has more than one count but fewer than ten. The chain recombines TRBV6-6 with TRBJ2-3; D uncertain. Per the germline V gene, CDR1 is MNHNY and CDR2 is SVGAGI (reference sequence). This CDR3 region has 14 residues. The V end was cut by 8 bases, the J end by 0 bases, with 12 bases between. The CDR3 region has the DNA TGTGCCAGCCACCCTACCGGCAGCACAGATACGCAGTATTTT. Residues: CASHPTGSTDTQYF.

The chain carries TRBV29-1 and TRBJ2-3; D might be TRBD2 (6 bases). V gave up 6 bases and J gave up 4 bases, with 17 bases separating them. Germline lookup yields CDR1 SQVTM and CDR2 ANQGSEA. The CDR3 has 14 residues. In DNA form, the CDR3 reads TGCAGCGTCATCGGGACTTCTTTGGCAGATACGCAGTATTTT. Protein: CSVIGTSLADTQYF.

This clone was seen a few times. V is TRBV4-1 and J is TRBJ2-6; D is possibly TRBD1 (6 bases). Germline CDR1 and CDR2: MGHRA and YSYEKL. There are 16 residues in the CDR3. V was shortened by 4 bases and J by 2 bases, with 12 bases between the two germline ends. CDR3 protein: CASSPRNRAGANVLTF. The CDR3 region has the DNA TGCGCCAGCAGCCCCCGGAACAGGGCTGGGGCCAACGTCCTGACTTTC.

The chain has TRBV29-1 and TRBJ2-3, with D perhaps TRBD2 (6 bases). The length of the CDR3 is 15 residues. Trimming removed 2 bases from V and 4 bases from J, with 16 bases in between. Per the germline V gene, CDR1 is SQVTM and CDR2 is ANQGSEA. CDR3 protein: CSVEFAGLPPDTQYF. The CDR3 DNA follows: TGCAGCGTTGAATTTGCGGGACTCCCCCCAGATACGCAGTATTTT.

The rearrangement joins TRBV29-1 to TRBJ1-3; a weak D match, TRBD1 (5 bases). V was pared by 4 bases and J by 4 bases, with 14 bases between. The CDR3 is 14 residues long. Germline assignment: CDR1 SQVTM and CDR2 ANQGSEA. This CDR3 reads CSVVGRAGGNTIYF. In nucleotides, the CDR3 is TGCAGCGTTGTCGGCAGGGCAGGGGGAAACACCATATATTTT.

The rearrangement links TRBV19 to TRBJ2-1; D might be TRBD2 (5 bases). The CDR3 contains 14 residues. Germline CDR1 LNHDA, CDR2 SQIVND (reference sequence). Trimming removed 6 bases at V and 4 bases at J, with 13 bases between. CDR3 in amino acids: CASSQGLAYNEQFF. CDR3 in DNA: TGTGCCAGTAGCCAAGGGCTAGCATACAATGAGCAGTTCTTC.

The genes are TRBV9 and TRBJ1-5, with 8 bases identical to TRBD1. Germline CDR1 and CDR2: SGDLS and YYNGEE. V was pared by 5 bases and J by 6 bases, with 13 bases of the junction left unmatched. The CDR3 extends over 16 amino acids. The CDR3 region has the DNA TGTGCCAGCAGTGAAGGACAGGGATCGGGTCGTCAGCCCCAGCATTTT. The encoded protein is CASSEGQGSGRQPQHF. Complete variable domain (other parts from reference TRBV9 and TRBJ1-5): DSGVTQTPKHLITATGQRVTLRCSPRSGDLSVYWYQQSLDQGLQFLIQYYNGEERAKGNILERFSAQQFPDLHSELNLSSLELGDSALYFCASSEGQGSGRQPQHFGDGTRLSIL.

In DNA form, the CDR3 reads TGCGCCAGCAGCCCTGGGAAGGGGCTCGCGGGAGGGTTAGGTGAAGAGCAGTTCTTC. Protein product: CASSPGKGLAGGLGEEQFF. V gene TRBV4-1 combines with J gene TRBJ2-1; TRBD2 agrees at 9 bases. CDR3 length: 19 residues. V dropped 4 bases and J dropped 10; count of bases not matched to a gene: 23. Germline lookup yields CDR1 MGHRA and CDR2 YSYEKL.

The CDR3 protein is CSVVGGNTEAFF. DNA for the CDR3: TGCAGCGTTGTAGGGGGGAACACTGAAGCTTTCTTT. The chain employs TRBV29-1 and TRBJ1-1; D is possibly TRBD1 (6 bases). The CDR3 has 12 residues. The V and J ends lost 4 bases and 1 base respectively, with 7 bases between them. The germline V gene has CDR1 SQVTM and CDR2 ANQGSEA.

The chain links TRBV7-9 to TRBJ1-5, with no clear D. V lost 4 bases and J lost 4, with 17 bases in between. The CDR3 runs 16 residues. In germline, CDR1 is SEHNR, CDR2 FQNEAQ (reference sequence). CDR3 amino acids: CASSSVQQDPNQPQHF. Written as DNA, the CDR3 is TGTGCCAGCAGCTCGGTGCAGCAAGATCCAAATCAGCCCCAGCATTTT.